Below are 18 T cell receptor beta chains sequenced from a single sample in a study of PD-L1 blockade in urothelial cancer. Only in-frame clones appear in the TCRdb table, and some are missing; sequencing was by immunoSEQ multiplex PCR. The table shows around 110,000 clones, with around 93% occurring only once. The time point denotes: peripheral blood 6 weeks after treatment start. This specimen consisted of PBMCs, obtained around atezolizumab (anti-PD-L1) treatment. The source of these receptors is a man in his sixties with urothelial cancer.

The chain carries TRBV6-5 and TRBJ1-2; maybe TRBD1 (6 bases). Trimming took 6 bases from V and 7 from J, leaving 15 bases between them. The CDR3 length is 13 residues. CDR1 is MNHEY, CDR2 SVGAGI, per germline. Here the CDR3 DNA reads TGTGCCAGCAGAGAACAGGGATGGGGTGGCTACACCTTC. Its protein is CASREQGWGGYTF.

This chain joins TRBV6-1 and TRBJ2-7, with D perhaps TRBD1 (6 bases). Per the germline V gene, CDR1 is MNHNS and CDR2 is SASEGT. The CDR3 extends over 13 amino acids. V lost 7 bases, J lost 1 base, and 11 bases lay in between. CDR3: CASKEGVSYEQYF. DNA of the CDR3: TGTGCCAGCAAAGAGGGGGTGTCCTACGAGCAGTACTTC.

The chain joins TRBV7-2 to TRBJ2-3; D may be TRBD2 (5 bases). CDR1 is SGHTA, CDR2 FQGNSA, per germline. V was pared by 6 bases and J by 11 bases, with 6 bases between. The length of the CDR3 is 9 residues. CDR3: CASSRGQYF. CDR3 sequence (DNA): TGTGCCAGCAGTCGGGGGCAGTATTTT.

The rearrangement joins TRBV5-6 to TRBJ2-3; possible D gene TRBD2, 6 bases. The V and J ends lost 3 bases and 2 bases respectively, with 13 bases between them. CDR3 length: 15 residues. Germline V gene data show CDR1 as SGHDT and CDR2 as YYEEEE. The CDR3 nucleotides read TGTGCCAGCAGCTACGTCGGCGGGGTCACAGATACGCAGTATTTT. Amino acids: CASSYVGGVTDTQYF. The full variable domain, completed using reference TRBV5-6 and TRBJ2-3, is DAGVTQSPTHLIKTRGQQVTLRCSPKSGHDTVSWYQQALGQGPQFIFQYYEEEERQRGNFPDRFSGHQFPNYSSELNVNALLLGDSALYLCASSYVGGVTDTQYFGPGTRLTVL.

The CDR3 nucleotides are TGTGCCAGCAGCTTGTATTCCCGGGGGACGGTCACAGATACGCAGTATTTT. This encodes CASSLYSRGTVTDTQYF. The chain is built from TRBV5-6 and TRBJ2-3, with D maybe TRBD2 (6 bases). Germline V gene sequence: CDR1 SGHDT, CDR2 YYEEEE. Trimming removed 1 base from V and 2 bases from J, with 17 bases in between. The CDR3 is 17 amino acids.

The rearrangement joins TRBV7-2 to TRBJ1-4; a weak D match, TRBD1 (6 bases). The CDR3 spans 18 residues. CDR1 and CDR2 from the germline V gene are SGHTA and FQGNSA. The germline V and J ends were trimmed by 0 bases and 0 bases, with 14 bases remaining between them. This CDR3 is CASSLALGGGATNEKLFF. In nucleotides, the CDR3 is TGTGCCAGCAGCTTAGCGCTGGGAGGGGGTGCAACTAATGAAAAACTGTTTTTT.

This chain links TRBV5-4 with TRBJ2-3; D may be TRBD2 (5 bases). Trimming removed 4 bases at V and 3 bases at J, with 9 bases between. CDR1 is SGHNT, CDR2 YYREEE, per germline (reference sequence). This CDR3 is 13 amino acids long. This chain's CDR3 is CASSPGVTDTQYF. CDR3 DNA sequence: TGTGCCAGCAGCCCCGGGGTAACAGATACGCAGTATTTT.

The rearrangement uses TRBV28 and TRBJ2-2; tentatively, D is TRBD2 (5 bases). Germline assignment: CDR1 MDHEN and CDR2 SYDVKM. The CDR3 loop spans 15 amino acids. With 4 bases removed from V and 0 bases from J, the gap between germline ends came to 9 bases. The CDR3 spells CASSSGSANTGELFF. The CDR3 DNA reads as TGTGCCAGCAGTTCGGGGAGTGCGAACACCGGGGAGCTGTTTTTT.

The V gene is TRBV7-2, the J gene TRBJ2-1; 7 bases are a match to TRBD1. The CDR3 covers 13 residues. The trim removed 6 bases at V and 9 bases at J, leaving 8 bases unmatched. Per germline, CDR1 SGHTA and CDR2 FQGNSA. Here the CDR3 reads CASRLGPGGEQFF. CDR3 bases: TGTGCCAGCAGGTTGGGGCCAGGGGGTGAGCAGTTCTTC.

V and J are TRBV6-1 and TRBJ1-1, with D unresolved. CDR1 MNHNS and CDR2 SASEGT come from the germline V gene. V gave up 7 bases and J gave up 0 bases, with 9 bases separating them. The CDR3 covers 13 residues. CDR3 sequence: CASTADLNTEAFF. The CDR3 coding sequence is TGTGCCAGCACGGCGGACTTGAACACTGAAGCTTTCTTT.

The chain combines TRBV5-1 with TRBJ2-1; 7 positions match TRBD2. This CDR3 has 15 residues. The V and J ends lost 4 bases and 0 bases, in that order; junction bases with no gene match: 4. The germline gives CDR1 SGHRS, CDR2 YFSETQ. CDR3 protein: CASSQGLISYNEQFF. The CDR3 coding sequence is TGCGCCAGCAGCCAGGGACTAATCTCCTACAATGAGCAGTTCTTC.

The rearrangement joins TRBV27 to TRBJ1-2; 7 nucleotides align to TRBD1. Germline lookup yields CDR1 MNHEY and CDR2 SMNVEV (reference sequence). V shed 6 bases and J 7 bases; nucleotides not matched to a gene: 17. The CDR3 extends over 16 amino acids. CDR3 residues: CASSNSGGRPTFGYTF. Written as DNA, the CDR3 is TGTGCCAGCAGCAACTCAGGGGGTAGGCCTACGTTTGGCTACACCTTC.

The chain has TRBV28 and TRBJ2-3; perhaps TRBD2 as D (6 bases). The CDR3 spans 15 residues. CDR1 and CDR2 (germline): MDHEN, SYDVKM. V lost 2 bases and J lost 2, with 11 bases in between. The CDR3 region is CASSLPADYTDTQYF. Written as DNA, the CDR3 is TGTGCCAGCAGTTTACCGGCGGACTACACAGATACGCAGTATTTT.

This chain links TRBV7-6 with TRBJ2-3; D possibly corresponds to TRBD1 (5 bases). The CDR3 has 14 amino acids. Between the trimmed V and J ends, which lost 1 base and 3 bases, there was a span of 8 bases. The germline CDR1 and CDR2 sequences are SGHVS and FNYEAQ. CDR3 in DNA: TGTGCCAGCAGCTTAGGTCCAGGGACAGATACGCAGTATTTT. It codes for CASSLGPGTDTQYF.

The chain couples TRBV5-1 to TRBJ2-2; D not certain. Germline values: CDR1 SGHRS, CDR2 YFSETQ. The ends were cut back, 1 base at V and 4 bases at J, with 5 bases in the middle. The CDR3 runs 13 residues. CDR3 sequence: CASSLRVTGELFF. The CDR3, as DNA: TGCGCCAGCAGCTTGCGGGTCACCGGGGAGCTGTTTTTT.

V usage is TRBV28 and J usage is TRBJ2-1; tentative D call: TRBD2 (6 bases). The CDR3 extends over 15 amino acids. Trimming cost V 6 bases and J 0 bases, with 12 bases left between them. Looked up from germline, CDR1 is MDHEN and CDR2 is SYDVKM. The CDR3 nucleotides read TGTGCCAGCAGAAAAGGGAGGAGCTCCTACAATGAGCAGTTCTTC. Translation gives CASRKGRSSYNEQFF.

V gene TRBV20-1 combines with J gene TRBJ1-2; D perhaps matches TRBD1 (6 bases). Trimming took 6 bases from V and 7 from J, leaving 12 bases between them. The CDR3 runs 11 residues. CDR1 and CDR2 (germline): DFQATT, SNEGSKA (reference sequence). CDR3 nucleotide sequence: TGCAGTGCATCACAGGGATTTGGCTACACCTTC. It codes for CSASQGFGYTF.

This chain joins TRBV6-6 and TRBJ1-5; no clear D gene. Looked up from germline, CDR1 is MNHNY and CDR2 is SVGAGI (reference sequence). This CDR3 spans 16 amino acids. V shed 0 bases and J shed 0 bases, with 9 bases lying between them. Written as DNA, the CDR3 is TGTGCCAGCAGTTACTCGCGGGGAGGTAGCAATCAGCCCCAGCATTTT. Protein sequence: CASSYSRGGSNQPQHF.